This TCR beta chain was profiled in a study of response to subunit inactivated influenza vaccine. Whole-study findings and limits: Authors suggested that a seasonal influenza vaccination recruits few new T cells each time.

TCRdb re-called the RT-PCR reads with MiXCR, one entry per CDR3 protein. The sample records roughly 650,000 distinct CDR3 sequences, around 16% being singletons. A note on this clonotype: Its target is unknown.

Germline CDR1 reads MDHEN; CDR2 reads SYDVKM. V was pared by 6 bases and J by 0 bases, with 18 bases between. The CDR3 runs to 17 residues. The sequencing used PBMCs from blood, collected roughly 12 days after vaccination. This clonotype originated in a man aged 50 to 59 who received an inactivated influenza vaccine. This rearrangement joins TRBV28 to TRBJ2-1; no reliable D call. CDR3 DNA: TGTGCCAGCAGGCTTCGGACGGCTGTAAGCTCCTACAATGAGCAGTTCTTC. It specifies CASRLRTAVSSYNEQFF.